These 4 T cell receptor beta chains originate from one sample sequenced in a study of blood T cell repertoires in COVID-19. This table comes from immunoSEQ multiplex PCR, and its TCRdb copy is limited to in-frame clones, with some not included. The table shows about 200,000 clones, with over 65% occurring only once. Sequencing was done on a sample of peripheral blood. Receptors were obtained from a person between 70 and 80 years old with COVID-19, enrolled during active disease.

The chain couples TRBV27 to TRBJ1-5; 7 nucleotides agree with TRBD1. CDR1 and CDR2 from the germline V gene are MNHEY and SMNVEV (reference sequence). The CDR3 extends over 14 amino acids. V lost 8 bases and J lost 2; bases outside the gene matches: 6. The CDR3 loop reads CASQTGLGNQPQHF. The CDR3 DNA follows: TGTGCCAGCCAGACAGGGTTAGGCAATCAGCCCCAGCATTTT.

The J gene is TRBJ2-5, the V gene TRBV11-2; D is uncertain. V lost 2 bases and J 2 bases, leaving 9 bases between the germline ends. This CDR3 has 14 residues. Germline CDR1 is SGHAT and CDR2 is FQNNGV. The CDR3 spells CASSLLSVQETQYF. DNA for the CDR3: TGTGCCAGCAGCTTACTTTCCGTTCAAGAGACCCAGTACTTC.

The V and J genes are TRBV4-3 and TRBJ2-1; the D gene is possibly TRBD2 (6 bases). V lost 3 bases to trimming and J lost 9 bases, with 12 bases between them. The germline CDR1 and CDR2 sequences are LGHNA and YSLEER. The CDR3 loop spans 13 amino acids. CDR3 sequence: CASSQRGMGEQFF. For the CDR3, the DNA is TGCGCCAGCAGCCAGCGGGGAATGGGTGAGCAGTTCTTC.

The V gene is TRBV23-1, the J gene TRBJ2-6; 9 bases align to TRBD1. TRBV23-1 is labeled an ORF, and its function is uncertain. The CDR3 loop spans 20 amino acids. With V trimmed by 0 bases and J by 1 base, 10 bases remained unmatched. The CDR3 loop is CASSQSVRGQGFSGANVLTF. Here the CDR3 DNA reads TGCGCCAGCAGTCAATCGGTTAGGGGACAGGGCTTTTCTGGGGCCAACGTCCTGACTTTC.